This T cell receptor (beta chain) stems from a study of long-term antiretroviral therapy in people with HIV. The CDR3 is 16 amino acids. Germline V gives CDR1 SGHVS, CDR2 FQNEAQ. V gave up 5 bases and J gave up 6 bases, with 19 bases separating them. The authors ran the immunoSEQ assay, v3.0, at survey level. A per-sample goal of roughly 40,000-50,000 T-cell genomes was targeted by sequencing. TCRdb's copy holds only in-frame clones and misses some; the assay was immunoSEQ multiplex PCR. The data hold some 25,000 clones, with about 83% observed a single time. Study results and limitations: The study found narrower CDR3 length ranges in HIV repertoires than in controls.

As regards this clone: The antigen is not known.

The gene calls are TRBV7-8 and TRBJ2-2, with D tentatively TRBD2 (5 bases). Sequenced material: unsorted PBMCs, taken 3 years after starting antiretroviral therapy. The TCR sequence derives from a man between 18 and 29 years old with HIV. CDR3 nucleotides: TGTGCCAGCAGCCCAAGGACTCTAGAAGGAGCCGGGGAGCTGTTTTTT. Its protein is CASSPRTLEGAGELFF.